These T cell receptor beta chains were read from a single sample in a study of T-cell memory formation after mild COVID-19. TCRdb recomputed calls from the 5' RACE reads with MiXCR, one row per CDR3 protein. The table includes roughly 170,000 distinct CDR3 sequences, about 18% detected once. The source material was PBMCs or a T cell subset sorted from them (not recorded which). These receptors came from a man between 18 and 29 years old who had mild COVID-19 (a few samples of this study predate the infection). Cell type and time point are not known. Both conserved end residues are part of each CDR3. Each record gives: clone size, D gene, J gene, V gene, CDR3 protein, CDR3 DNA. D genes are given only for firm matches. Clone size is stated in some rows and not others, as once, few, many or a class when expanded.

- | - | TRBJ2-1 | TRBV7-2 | CASSFLALEQFF | TGTGCCAGCAGCTTTTTAGCACTCGAGCAGTTCTTC
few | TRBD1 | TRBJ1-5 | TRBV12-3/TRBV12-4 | CASSLGQGGSQPQHF | TGTGCCAGCAGTTTAGGACAGGGAGGTAGTCAGCCCCAGCATTTT
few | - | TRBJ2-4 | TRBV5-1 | CASSLAGDLGNIQYF | TGCGCCAGCAGCTTGGCGGGGGACCTGGGAAACATTCAGTACTTC
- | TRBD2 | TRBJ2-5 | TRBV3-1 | CASSPRLAGGWETQYF | TGTGCCAGCAGCCCCCGGCTAGCGGGGGGTTGGGAGACCCAGTACTTC
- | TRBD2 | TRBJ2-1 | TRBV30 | CAWSERASGYNEQFF | TGTGCCTGGAGTGAGAGGGCTAGCGGCTACAATGAGCAGTTCTTC
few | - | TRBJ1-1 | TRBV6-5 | CATRLSMILNTEAFF | TGTGCCACCCGATTGAGTATGATACTGAACACTGAAGCTTTCTTT
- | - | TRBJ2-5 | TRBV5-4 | CASSLTGRSQETQYF | TGTGCCAGCAGCTTGACAGGGCGGTCGCAAGAGACCCAGTACTTC
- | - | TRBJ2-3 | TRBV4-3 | CASSPRGVKTDTQYF | TGCGCCAGCAGCCCGCGAGGGGTGAAGACAGATACGCAGTATTTT
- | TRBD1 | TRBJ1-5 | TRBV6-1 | CASSGRTGIEGPQHF | TGTGCCAGCAGTGGACGGACAGGGATCGAGGGGCCCCAGCATTTT
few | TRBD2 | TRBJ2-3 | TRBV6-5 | CASSYSPRGGRDTQYF | TGTGCCAGCAGTTACTCGCCGCGGGGGGGCAGGGATACGCAGTATTTT
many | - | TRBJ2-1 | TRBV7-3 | CASSLTGLGEQFF | TGTGCCAGCAGCTTAACGGGCCTCGGTGAGCAGTTCTTC
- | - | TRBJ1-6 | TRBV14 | CASSQAGGVITSYNSPLHF | TGTGCCAGCAGCCAAGCCGGTGGCGTAATTACCTCCTATAATTCACCCCTCCACTTT
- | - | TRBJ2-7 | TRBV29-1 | CSADGTGEQYF | TGCAGCGCTGACGGGACGGGGGAGCAGTACTTC
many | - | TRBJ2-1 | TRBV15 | CATSPEQYHEQFF | TGTGCCACCAGCCCCGAACAATATCATGAGCAGTTCTTC
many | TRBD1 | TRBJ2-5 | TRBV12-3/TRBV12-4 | CASSPGGLKETQYF | TGTGCCAGCAGCCCAGGGGGTCTAAAAGAGACCCAGTACTTC
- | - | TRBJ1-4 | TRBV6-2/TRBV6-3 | CASTPSPGQKNEKLFF | TGTGCCAGCACCCCGAGCCCCGGACAGAAGAATGAAAAACTGTTTTTT
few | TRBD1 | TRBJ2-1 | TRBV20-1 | CSASGTGGAEQFF | TGCAGTGCTAGCGGGACAGGGGGCGCTGAGCAGTTCTTC
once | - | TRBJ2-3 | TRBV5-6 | CASSTGQTYSGTDTQYF | TGTGCCAGCAGCACCGGACAGACCTACAGTGGCACAGATACGCAGTATTTT
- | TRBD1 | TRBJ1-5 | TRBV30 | CAWSYRGSTQPQHF | TGTGCCTGGAGTTACAGGGGGAGCACTCAGCCCCAGCATTTT
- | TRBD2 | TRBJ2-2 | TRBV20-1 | CSARASGNTGELFF | TGCAGTGCTAGAGCTAGCGGTAACACCGGGGAGCTGTTTTTT
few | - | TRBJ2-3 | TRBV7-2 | CASSYLRDTQYF | TGTGCCAGCAGCTACCTTAGGGATACGCAGTATTTT
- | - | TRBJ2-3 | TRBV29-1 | CSVAPQYF | TGCAGCGTTGCCCCGCAGTATTTT
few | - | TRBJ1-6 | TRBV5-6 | CASSLKDRFLSPLHF | TGTGCCAGCAGCTTAAAGGACCGTTTTTTATCACCCCTCCACTTT
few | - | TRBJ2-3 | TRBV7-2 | CASSSHSSTADTQYF | TGTGCCAGCAGCTCACACTCCTCGACCGCAGATACGCAGTATTTT
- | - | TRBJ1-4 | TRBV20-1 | CSARGGIDEKLFF | TGCAGTGCTAGGGGGGGGATCGATGAAAAACTGTTTTTT
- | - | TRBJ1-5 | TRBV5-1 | CASSLDGDGNQPQHF | TGCGCCAGCAGCTTGGACGGGGACGGCAATCAGCCCCAGCATTTT
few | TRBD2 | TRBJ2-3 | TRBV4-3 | CASSQLAGGPDTQYF | TGCGCCAGCAGCCAGCTAGCGGGGGGGCCTGATACGCAGTATTTT
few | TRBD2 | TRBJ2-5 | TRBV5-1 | CASSLGSSGGQETQYF | TGCGCCAGCAGCTTGGGCAGTAGCGGGGGACAAGAGACCCAGTACTTC
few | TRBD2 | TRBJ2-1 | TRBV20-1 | CRVSGGATDEQFF | TGCAGAGTTAGCGGGGGGGCTACAGATGAGCAGTTCTTC
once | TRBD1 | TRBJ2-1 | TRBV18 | CASSPRQGAGDEQFF | TGTGCCAGCTCACCACGTCAGGGGGCAGGGGATGAGCAGTTCTTC
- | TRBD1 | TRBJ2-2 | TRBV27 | CASSSRQGSPGELFF | TGTGCCAGCAGCTCCCGACAGGGGTCCCCCGGGGAGCTGTTTTTT
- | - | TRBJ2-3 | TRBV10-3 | CAISDARVNPDTQYF | TGTGCCATCAGTGACGCCAGGGTAAACCCAGATACGCAGTATTTT
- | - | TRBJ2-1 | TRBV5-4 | CASSPRDMDYEQFF | TGTGCCAGCAGCCCCCGGGACATGGACTATGAGCAGTTCTTC
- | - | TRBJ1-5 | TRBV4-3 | CASSPMVGNQPQHF | TGCGCCAGCAGCCCCATGGTTGGCAATCAGCCCCAGCATTTT
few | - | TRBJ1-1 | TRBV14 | CASSPPGVDTEAFF | TGTGCCAGCAGCCCCCCCGGGGTAGATACTGAAGCTTTCTTT
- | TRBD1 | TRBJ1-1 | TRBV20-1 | CSASHQGVNTEAFF | TGCAGTGCTTCTCACCAGGGGGTGAACACTGAAGCTTTCTTT
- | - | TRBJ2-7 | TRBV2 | CASSWDLYEQYF | TGTGCCAGCAGCTGGGACCTCTACGAGCAGTACTTC
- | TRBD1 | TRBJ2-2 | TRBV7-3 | CASSRDRENTGELFF | TGTGCCAGCAGCAGGGACAGGGAGAACACCGGGGAGCTGTTTTTT
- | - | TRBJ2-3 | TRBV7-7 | CASSLMGPADTQYF | TGTGCCAGCAGCTTAATGGGGCCCGCAGATACGCAGTATTTT
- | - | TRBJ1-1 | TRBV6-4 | CASSTGMNTEAFF | TGTGCCAGTAGTACAGGGATGAACACTGAAGCTTTCTTT